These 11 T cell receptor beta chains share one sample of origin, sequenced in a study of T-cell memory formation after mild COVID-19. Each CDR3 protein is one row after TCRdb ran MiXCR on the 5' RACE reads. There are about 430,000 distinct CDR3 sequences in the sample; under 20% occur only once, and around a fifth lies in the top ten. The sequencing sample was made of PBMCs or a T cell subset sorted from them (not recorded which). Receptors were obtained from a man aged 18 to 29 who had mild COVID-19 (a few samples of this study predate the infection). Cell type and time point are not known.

The CDR3 DNA reads as TGTGCCAGCAGCTTAGTAGCGCCCGGGAATCAGCCCCAGCATTTT. Translating gives CASSLVAPGNQPQHF. This sequence joins TRBV7-2 and TRBJ1-5; D gene ambiguous. Per the germline V gene, CDR1 is SGHTA and CDR2 is FQGNSA. The CDR3 is 15 residues long. The V and J ends lost 1 base and 4 bases respectively, with 11 bases between them. Together with reference TRBV7-2 and TRBJ1-5, the CDR3 gives the full variable domain: GAGVSQSPSNKVTEKGKDVELRCDPISGHTALYWYRQSLGQGLEFLIYFQGNSAPDKSGLPSDRFSAERTGGSVSTLTIQRTQQEDSAVYLCASSLVAPGNQPQHFGDGTRLSIL.

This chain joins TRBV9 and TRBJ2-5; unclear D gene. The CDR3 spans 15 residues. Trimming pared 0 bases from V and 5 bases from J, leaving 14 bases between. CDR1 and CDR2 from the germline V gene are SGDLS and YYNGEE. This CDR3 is CASSVEAPFTETQYF. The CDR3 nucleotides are TGTGCCAGCAGCGTAGAGGCCCCTTTCACTGAGACCCAGTACTTC. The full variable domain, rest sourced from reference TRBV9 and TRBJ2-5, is DSGVTQTPKHLITATGQRVTLRCSPRSGDLSVYWYQQSLDQGLQFLIQYYNGEERAKGNILERFSAQQFPDLHSELNLSSLELGDSALYFCASSVEAPFTETQYFGPGTRLLVL.

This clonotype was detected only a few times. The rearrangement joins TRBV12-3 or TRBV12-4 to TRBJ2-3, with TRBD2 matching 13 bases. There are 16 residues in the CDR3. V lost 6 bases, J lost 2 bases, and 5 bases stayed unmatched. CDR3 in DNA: TGTGCCAGCAGCATGACTAGCGGGGGGTCCACAGATACGCAGTATTTT. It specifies CASSMTSGGSTDTQYF.

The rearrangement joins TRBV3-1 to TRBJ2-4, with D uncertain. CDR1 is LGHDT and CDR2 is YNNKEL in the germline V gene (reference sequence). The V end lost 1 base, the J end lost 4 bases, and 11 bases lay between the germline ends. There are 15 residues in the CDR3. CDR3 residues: CASSQVVGPKNIQYF. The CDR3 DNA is TGTGCCAGCAGCCAAGTGGTCGGGCCGAAAAACATTCAGTACTTC.

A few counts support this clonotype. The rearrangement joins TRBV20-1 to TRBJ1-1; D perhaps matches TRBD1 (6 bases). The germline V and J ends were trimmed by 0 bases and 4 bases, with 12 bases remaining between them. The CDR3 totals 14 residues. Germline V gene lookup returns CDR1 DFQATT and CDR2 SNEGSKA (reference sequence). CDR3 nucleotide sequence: TGCAGTGCTAGAGATCAGGGGAGGGGCACTGAAGCTTTCTTT. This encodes CSARDQGRGTEAFF.

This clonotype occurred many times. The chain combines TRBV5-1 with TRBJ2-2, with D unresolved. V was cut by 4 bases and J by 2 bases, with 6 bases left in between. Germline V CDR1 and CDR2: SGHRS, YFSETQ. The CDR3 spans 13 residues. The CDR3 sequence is CASSAANTGELFF. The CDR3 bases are TGCGCCAGCAGCGCGGCAAACACCGGGGAGCTGTTTTTT.

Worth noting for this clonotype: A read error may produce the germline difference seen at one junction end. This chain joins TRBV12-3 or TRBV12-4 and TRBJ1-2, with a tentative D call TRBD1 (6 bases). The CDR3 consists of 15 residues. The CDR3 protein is CASRLGRQAYYGYTF. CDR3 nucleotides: TGTGCCAGCAGATTAGGCCGACAGGCTTACTATGGCTACACCTTC.

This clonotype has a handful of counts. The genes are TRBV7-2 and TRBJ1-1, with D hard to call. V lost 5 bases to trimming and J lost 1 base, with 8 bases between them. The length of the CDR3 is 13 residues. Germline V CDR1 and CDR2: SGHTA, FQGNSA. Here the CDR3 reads CASSLAWNTEAFF. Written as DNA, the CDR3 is TGTGCCAGCAGCCTTGCATGGAACACTGAAGCTTTCTTT.

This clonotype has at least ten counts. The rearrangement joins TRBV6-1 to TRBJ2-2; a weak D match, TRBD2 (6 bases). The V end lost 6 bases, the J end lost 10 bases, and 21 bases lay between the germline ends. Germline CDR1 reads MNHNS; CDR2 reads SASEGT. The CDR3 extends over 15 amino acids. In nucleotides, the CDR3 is TGTGCCAGCAGAGGCAGGGACTCAGCGTTGGAGGAGCTGTTTTTT. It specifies CASRGRDSALEELFF.

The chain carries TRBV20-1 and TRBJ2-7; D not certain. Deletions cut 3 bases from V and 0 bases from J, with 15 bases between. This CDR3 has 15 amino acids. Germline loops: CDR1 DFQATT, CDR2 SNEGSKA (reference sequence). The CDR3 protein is CSASPRPGNSYEQYF. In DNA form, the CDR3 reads TGCAGTGCTAGCCCTAGACCCGGCAACTCCTACGAGCAGTACTTC.

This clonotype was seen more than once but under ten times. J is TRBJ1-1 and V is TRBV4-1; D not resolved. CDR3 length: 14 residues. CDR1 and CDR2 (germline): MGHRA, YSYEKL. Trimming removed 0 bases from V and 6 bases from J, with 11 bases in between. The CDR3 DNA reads TGCGCCAGCAGCCAAGATCGAAGGCTTGCTGAAGCTTTCTTT. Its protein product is CASSQDRRLAEAFF.